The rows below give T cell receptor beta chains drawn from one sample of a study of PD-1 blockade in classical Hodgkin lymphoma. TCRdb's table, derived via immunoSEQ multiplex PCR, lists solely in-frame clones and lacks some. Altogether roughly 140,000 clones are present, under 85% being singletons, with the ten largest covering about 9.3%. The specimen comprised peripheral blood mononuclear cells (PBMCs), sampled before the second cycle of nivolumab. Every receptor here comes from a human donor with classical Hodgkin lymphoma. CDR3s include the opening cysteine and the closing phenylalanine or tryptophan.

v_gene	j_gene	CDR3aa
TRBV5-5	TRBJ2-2	CASSLSGGELFF
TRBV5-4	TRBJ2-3	CASSRLAGDSTDTQYF
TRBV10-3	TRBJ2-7	CAIKPAGTGPYEQYF
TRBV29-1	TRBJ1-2	CSAEGQNYGYTF
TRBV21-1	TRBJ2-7	CASRNRGRSYEQYF
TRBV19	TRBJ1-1	CASSFRAAFEAFF
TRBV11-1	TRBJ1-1	CASSLEQGGTEAFF
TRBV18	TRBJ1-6	CASSPGAGRNSPLHF
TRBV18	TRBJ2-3	CASSNGRGTTDTQYF
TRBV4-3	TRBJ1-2	CASSPQPPPGLYGYTF
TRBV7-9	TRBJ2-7	CASSLVGYEQYF
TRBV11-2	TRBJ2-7	CASSLDVRDSHRF
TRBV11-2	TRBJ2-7	CASSFGSGVGEQYF
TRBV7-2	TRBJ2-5	CASSLGQGAGETQYF
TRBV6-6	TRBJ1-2	CASSYSTGVNGYTF
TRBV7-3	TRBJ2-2	CASSSQGRTSTGELFF
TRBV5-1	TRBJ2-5	CASSLRQATGGFETQYF
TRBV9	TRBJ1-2	CASSATGSNYGYTF
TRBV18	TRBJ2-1	CASSPLAGSYNEQFF
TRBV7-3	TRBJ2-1	CASSPSGGSYNEQFF
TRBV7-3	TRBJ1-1	CASSFQGFGTEAFF
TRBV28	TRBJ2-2	CASRPGTSGAGELFF